Following are 20 T cell receptor beta chains from one sample sequenced in a study of early stage breast cancer tumors. Here immunoSEQ multiplex PCR was the method, and the copy in TCRdb shows in-frame clones only, minus some. The profile covers roughly 19,000 clones, with 76% appearing a single time and around a quarter taken by the ten largest. The source material was blood. The receptors shown here come from a person aged 55 to 70 with breast cancer.

The chain joins TRBV5-4 to TRBJ2-7, with D possibly TRBD2 on 6 matching bases. Germline CDR1 and CDR2: SGHNT and YYREEE (reference sequence). With 0 bases removed from V and 3 bases from J, the gap between germline ends came to 10 bases. The CDR3 totals 14 residues. In DNA, the CDR3 is TGTGCCAGCAGCTTGGCAGGGACTTACTACGAGCAGTACTTC. It codes for CASSLAGTYYEQYF.

The chain has TRBV18 and TRBJ1-2, with 12 bases aligning to TRBD1. Trimming took 4 bases from V and 6 from J; bases not matched to a gene: 9. CDR3 length: 16 amino acids. In germline, CDR1 is KGHSH, CDR2 LQKENI. CDR3 region: CASSRSWDRGPDGYTF. The CDR3 DNA is TGTGCCAGCTCACGATCATGGGACAGGGGGCCGGATGGCTACACCTTC.

The V gene is TRBV5-1, the J gene TRBJ1-2; TRBD1 matches 9 bases. This CDR3 has 14 amino acids. V shed 4 bases and J 8 bases; nucleotides not matched to a gene: 9. CDR1 is SGHRS, CDR2 YFSETQ, per germline. The CDR3 loop reads CASSGRTGAGGYTF. The CDR3 DNA reads as TGCGCCAGCAGCGGGAGGACAGGGGCAGGAGGCTACACCTTC. Full variable domain (missing parts from reference TRBV5-1 and TRBJ1-2): KAGVTQTPRYLIKTRGQQVTLSCSPISGHRSVSWYQQTPGQGLQFLFEYFSETQRNKGNFPGRFSGRQFSNSRSEMNVSTLELGDSALYLCASSGRTGAGGYTFGSGTRLTVV.

This clone turned up a few times. V and J are TRBV30 and TRBJ1-5, with D perhaps matching TRBD1 (6 bases). The V gene's germline CDR1 is GTSNPN and CDR2 SVGIG (reference sequence). V was cut by 0 bases and J by 5 bases, with 14 bases left in between. This CDR3 has 15 amino acids. CDR3 sequence (DNA): TGTGCCTGGAGTGTACAAGGGCAGGGGTATCAGCCCCAGCATTTT. Its protein is CAWSVQGQGYQPQHF.

This chain uses TRBV19 with TRBJ1-2; D gene uncertain. CDR1 LNHDA and CDR2 SQIVND come from the germline V gene (reference sequence). Trimming removed 8 bases from V and 4 bases from J, with 17 bases in between. The CDR3 is 14 residues long. CDR3: CASRTGGLIYGYTF. CDR3 sequence (DNA): TGTGCCAGTCGGACTGGAGGACTGATCTATGGCTACACCTTC.

In this sample, this clone is medium-sized. The sample has other DNA sequences that encode this CDR3 too. The J gene is TRBJ1-5, the V gene TRBV2; D is ambiguous. The CDR3 is made up of 13 amino acids. Trimming cost V 4 bases and J 4 bases, with 8 bases left between them. In germline, CDR1 is SNHLY, CDR2 FYNNEI. CDR3 loop: CASSVLGNQPQHF. In nucleotides, the CDR3 is TGTGCCAGCAGTGTTTTGGGGAATCAGCCCCAGCATTTT.

This chain uses TRBV7-2 with TRBJ1-4; no firm D call. Trimming took 7 bases from V and 3 from J, leaving 9 bases between them. This CDR3 contains 13 residues. CDR1 and CDR2 (germline): SGHTA, FQGNSA. DNA for the CDR3: TGTGCCAGCACTTCCGGGCCTAATGAAAAACTGTTTTTT. Translated: CASTSGPNEKLFF.

V gene TRBV2 combines with J gene TRBJ2-1; unclear D gene. The CDR3 has 14 residues. V lost 6 bases and J lost 3, with 12 bases in between. Germline CDR1 is SNHLY and CDR2 is FYNNEI. As DNA, the CDR3 is TGTGCCAGCAGCCCGGACCGGCTCTACAATGAGCAGTTCTTC. Translating gives CASSPDRLYNEQFF.

The J gene is TRBJ1-2, the V gene TRBV5-6; tentative D call: TRBD1 (6 bases). Germline V gene sequence: CDR1 SGHDT, CDR2 YYEEEE. The CDR3 runs to 15 residues. Trimming stripped 0 bases from V and 2 bases from J, with 11 bases between. The CDR3 DNA follows: TGTGCCAGCAGCTTGGGCCCAGGGGAGAACTATGGCTACACCTTC. Residues: CASSLGPGENYGYTF.

This CDR3 reads CSVGDRGEYF. Here the CDR3 DNA reads TGCAGCGTTGGAGACAGGGGAGAGTACTTC. The chain uses TRBV29-1 and TRBJ2-7; 8 positions match TRBD1. V shed 4 bases and J 11 bases; nucleotides not matched to a gene: 4. The CDR3 spans 10 residues. CDR1 and CDR2 from the germline V gene are SQVTM and ANQGSEA.

This clone showed up just a few times. This chain joins TRBV5-1 and TRBJ1-1; D not certain. The CDR3 has 14 amino acids. Germline V CDR1 and CDR2: SGHRS, YFSETQ. The ends were cut back, 4 bases at V and 8 bases at J, with 18 bases in the middle. The CDR3 sequence: CASSQTRGEEEAFF. CDR3 coding DNA: TGCGCCAGCAGCCAAACGCGGGGTGAGGAAGAAGCTTTCTTT.

The chain joins TRBV27 to TRBJ1-2; D not resolved. The V and J ends lost 2 bases and 0 bases respectively, with 4 bases between them. From germline, CDR1 is MNHEY and CDR2 SMNVEV (reference sequence). There are 13 residues in the CDR3. The CDR3 DNA is TGTGCCAGCAGTTTAAGAGCTAACTATGGCTACACCTTC. Translating gives CASSLRANYGYTF.

This chain joins TRBV9 and TRBJ1-2; 9 bases are a match to TRBD1. The ends lost 6 bases at V and 5 bases at J; junction bases unmatched: 8. Germline V gene data show CDR1 as SGDLS and CDR2 as YYNGEE. The CDR3 has 14 residues. The chain's CDR3 is CASTGDRAWYGYTF. CDR3 bases: TGTGCCAGCACGGGGGACAGGGCGTGGTATGGCTACACCTTC.

The chain carries TRBV6-5 and TRBJ2-1, with 13 bases matching TRBD2. Unmatched junction bases numbered 5, after V lost 3 bases and J lost 6 bases. The CDR3 is 16 residues long. Per the germline V gene, CDR1 is MNHEY and CDR2 is SVGAGI. CDR3 region: CASSYYGTSGTNEQFF. The CDR3 DNA follows: TGTGCCAGCAGTTATTACGGGACTAGCGGGACCAATGAGCAGTTCTTC.

The table lists this clone with a few counts. The V gene is TRBV7-9, the J gene TRBJ1-2; the match to TRBD1 covers 8 bases. Germline V gene lookup returns CDR1 SEHNR and CDR2 FQNEAQ (reference sequence). V was clipped by 1 base and J by 0 bases; unmatched bases: 7. The CDR3 is made up of 17 amino acids. The CDR3: CASSLEVGTGPNYGYTF. DNA of the CDR3: TGTGCCAGCAGCTTAGAAGTAGGGACAGGACCTAACTATGGCTACACCTTC.

This clone has just a few counts. At one of its ends the junction is not consistent with the germline gene, which may arise from a read error. The V gene is TRBV7-7, the J gene TRBJ2-1; TRBD2 aligns across 8 bases. Germline V gives CDR1 SSHAT, CDR2 FNYEAQ (reference sequence). The CDR3 runs 16 residues. CDR3 DNA: TGTGCTAGCAGCCCAGACCTTGCGGGGGGTTACAATGAGCAGTTCTTC. Its translation: CASSPDLAGGYNEQFF. The full variable domain, its missing parts supplied by reference TRBV7-7 and TRBJ2-1, is GAGVSQSPRYKVTKRGQDVTLRCDPISSHATLYWYQQALGQGPEFLTYFNYEAQPDKSGLPSDRFSAERPEGSISTLTIQRTEQRDSAMYRCASSPDLAGGYNEQFFGPGTRLTVL.

The chain carries TRBV6-1 and TRBJ1-1, with TRBD1 matching 8 bases. Looked up from germline, CDR1 is MNHNS and CDR2 is SASEGT. The length of the CDR3 is 15 residues. V trimming: 5 bases; J trimming: 4 bases; junction bases outside the gene matches: 9. The CDR3: CASSSARTGPTEAFF. The DNA for the CDR3 is TGTGCCAGCAGTTCCGCTAGGACAGGGCCCACTGAAGCTTTCTTT.

The chain links TRBV7-6 to TRBJ2-7; D is unclear. V dropped 4 bases and J dropped 1 base, with 8 bases sitting between them. Per the germline V gene, CDR1 is SGHVS and CDR2 is FNYEAQ. The CDR3 spans 13 residues. The CDR3 region is CASSSGVSYEQYF. CDR3 DNA sequence: TGTGCCAGCAGCTCCGGTGTATCCTACGAGCAGTACTTC.

The chain combines TRBV4-2 with TRBJ2-5, with no clear D. The CDR3 length is 13 residues. CDR1 is LGHNA and CDR2 is YNFKEQ in the germline V gene. With 4 bases removed from V and 4 bases from J, the gap between germline ends came to 10 bases. DNA of the CDR3: TGTGCCAGCAGCCGGTCAACGTCAGAGACCCAGTACTTC. It codes for CASSRSTSETQYF.

The chain has TRBV19 and TRBJ2-1; D is unclear. CDR1 and CDR2 (germline): LNHDA, SQIVND (reference sequence). This CDR3 has 14 amino acids. Trimming shortened V by 3 bases and J by 4 bases, and 10 bases separated the two germline ends. CDR3 DNA sequence: TGTGCCAGTAGTATTGGGCCGGTGTACAATGAGCAGTTCTTC. Amino acid sequence: CASSIGPVYNEQFF.